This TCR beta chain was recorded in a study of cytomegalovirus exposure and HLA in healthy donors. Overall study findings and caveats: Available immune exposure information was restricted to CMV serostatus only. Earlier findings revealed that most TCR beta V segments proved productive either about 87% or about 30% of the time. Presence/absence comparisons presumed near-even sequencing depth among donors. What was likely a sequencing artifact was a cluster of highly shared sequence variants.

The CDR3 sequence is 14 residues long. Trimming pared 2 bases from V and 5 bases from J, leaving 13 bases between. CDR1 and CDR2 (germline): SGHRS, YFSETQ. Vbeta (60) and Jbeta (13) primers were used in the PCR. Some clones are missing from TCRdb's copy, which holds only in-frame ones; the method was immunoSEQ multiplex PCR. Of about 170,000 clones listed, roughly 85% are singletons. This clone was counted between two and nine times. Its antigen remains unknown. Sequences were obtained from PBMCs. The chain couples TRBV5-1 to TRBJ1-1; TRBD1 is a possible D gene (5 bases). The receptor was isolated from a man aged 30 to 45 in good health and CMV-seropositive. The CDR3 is CASSFIRPGTEAFF. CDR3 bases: TGCGCCAGCAGCTTTATACGGCCAGGGACTGAAGCTTTCTTT.